This note documents a single T cell receptor (beta chain) sequence. Its antigen is currently unknown. The data stem from a study of cytomegalovirus exposure and HLA in healthy donors. Overall study: About 180 million T cells yielded 117 million unique TCR beta sequences in earlier analysis. Findings and caveats of the study: DRB1 had the most TCR associations and HLA-C the fewest, a later analysis found, with rates varying by HLA locus. Most of the TCR beta V segments (in an earlier analysis) were productive either about 87% or about 30% of the time.

V was pared by 1 base and J by 6 bases, with 8 bases between. This CDR3 is 12 amino acids long. Germline assignment: CDR1 SGHDT and CDR2 YYEEEE. The PCR employed 60 Vbeta primers together with 13 Jbeta primers. This table comes from immunoSEQ multiplex PCR, and its TCRdb copy is limited to in-frame clones, with some not included. This sample yields about 86,000 clones, of which just under 80% are seen a single time; approximately 2.7% belongs to the top ten. Sequenced input: PBMCs. The chain joins TRBV5-6 to TRBJ2-7; a weak D match, TRBD2 (6 bases). The sequence was obtained from a male donor in good health and CMV-seropositive. The CDR3 is CASSLWRGEQYF. The DNA for the CDR3 is TGTGCCAGCAGCTTGTGGCGGGGCGAGCAGTACTTC.